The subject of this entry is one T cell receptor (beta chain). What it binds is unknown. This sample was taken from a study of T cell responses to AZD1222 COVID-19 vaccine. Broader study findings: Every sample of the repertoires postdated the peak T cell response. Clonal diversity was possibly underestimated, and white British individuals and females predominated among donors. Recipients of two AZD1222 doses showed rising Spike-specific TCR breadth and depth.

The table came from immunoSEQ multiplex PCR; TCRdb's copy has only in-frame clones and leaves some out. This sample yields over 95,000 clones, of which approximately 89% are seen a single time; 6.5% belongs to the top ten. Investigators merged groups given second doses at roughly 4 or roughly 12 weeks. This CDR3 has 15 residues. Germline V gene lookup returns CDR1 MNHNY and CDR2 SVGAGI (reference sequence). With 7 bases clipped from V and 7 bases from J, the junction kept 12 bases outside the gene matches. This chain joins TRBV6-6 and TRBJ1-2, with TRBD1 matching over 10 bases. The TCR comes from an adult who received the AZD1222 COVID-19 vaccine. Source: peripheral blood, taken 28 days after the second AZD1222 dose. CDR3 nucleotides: TGTGCCAGCACTCAAGGGGCGGGACAGGGGTCTGGCTACACCTTC. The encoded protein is CASTQGAGQGSGYTF.